Listed below are T cell receptor beta chains from one sample, sequenced in a study of blood T cell repertoires in COVID-19. TCRdb keeps only in-frame clones here, not all; method: immunoSEQ multiplex PCR. The sample lists 300,000 or so clones, about 92% occurring once. Sequencing was done on a sample of PBMCs or T cells enriched from blood (not recorded which). These receptor sequences come from a man in his 60s who had recovered from COVID-19. Both conserved end residues are part of each CDR3. A D gene is named only where the DNA matches it firmly. A clone size is listed for some rows: how often the clone was seen (once, few, many), or a class if it is expanded.

D gene,clone size,V gene,J gene,CDR3 DNA,CDR3 protein
TRBD1,-,TRBV10-2,TRBJ1-5,TGCGCCAGCACGACAGGGTTGCTTCAGCCCCAGCATTTT,CASTTGLLQPQHF
TRBD2,-,TRBV9,TRBJ2-1,TGTGCCAGCAGCGTACGGCGCGGGAGTATGAATGAGCAGTTCTTC,CASSVRRGSMNEQFF
TRBD1,-,TRBV12-3/TRBV12-4,TRBJ1-2,TGTGCCAGCAGTTTTGGGACAGGGGTAGGCTACACCTTC,CASSFGTGVGYTF
TRBD2,-,TRBV9,TRBJ2-3,TGTGCCAGCAGCCCCCGCCGCGCGGGGGGCACAGATACGCAGTATTTT,CASSPRRAGGTDTQYF
TRBD1,-,TRBV5-3,TRBJ1-1,TGTGCCAGAAGCTTGGTTTACCAGGGGGCGGGTTTGAACACTGAAGCTTTCTTT,CARSLVYQGAGLNTEAFF
TRBD1,-,TRBV6-5,TRBJ1-1,TGTGCCAGCAGTAAGGACAGGGTCGCTGAAGCTTTCTTT,CASSKDRVAEAFF
TRBD1,once,TRBV7-3,TRBJ1-2,TGTGCCAGCAGCTTGACCGGGACAGTCCCTAACTATGGCTACACCTTC,CASSLTGTVPNYGYTF
TRBD1,-,TRBV7-3,TRBJ2-1,TGTGCCAGCAGCCTAAACGGACAGGGCTCCTACAATGAGCAGTTCTTC,CASSLNGQGSYNEQFF
-,-,TRBV7-9,TRBJ1-2,TGTGCCAGCAGCTTAAACGGACTCGATGGCTACACCTTC,CASSLNGLDGYTF
TRBD2,-,TRBV7-3,TRBJ2-1,TGTGCCAGCAGCTTAATCTTGGCTAGCGGGATATCCTACAATGAGCAGTTCTTC,CASSLILASGISYNEQFF
TRBD1,-,TRBV7-2,TRBJ1-1,TGTGCCAGCAGCTTAGCACAGGGGTTGTCTCGGGCTGAAGCTTTCTTT,CASSLAQGLSRAEAFF
TRBD2,once,TRBV5-4,TRBJ2-3,TGTGCCAGCAGCTTGGCATTTAGCGGGAGTGTAAATACGCAGTATTTT,CASSLAFSGSVNTQYF
TRBD1,-,TRBV19,TRBJ1-2,TGTGCCAGTAGTATGGGGTCGGGACAGGTCTATGGCTACACCTTC,CASSMGSGQVYGYTF
TRBD2,-,TRBV4-1,TRBJ2-3,TGCGCCAGCAGCCCGCGGGGGACTCGGACAGATACGCAGTATTTT,CASSPRGTRTDTQYF
TRBD2,-,TRBV9,TRBJ2-5,TGTGCCAGCAGCGTAGGCGGGGGGGGATCGGAGACCCAGTACTTC,CASSVGGGGSETQYF
TRBD2,-,TRBV7-2,TRBJ2-5,TGTGCCAGCAGCTTGAGGACTAGCGGGGGAGGAGAGACCCAGTACTTC,CASSLRTSGGGETQYF
TRBD1,-,TRBV6-5,TRBJ2-2,TGTGCCAGCATTAGGACAGGGGGCGGAGGCGGGGAGCTGTTTTTT,CASIRTGGGGGELFF
-,-,TRBV5-1,TRBJ2-6,TGCGCCAGCACCGAGGGGGTTGGGGCCAACGTCCTGACTTTC,CASTEGVGANVLTF
-,-,TRBV24-1,TRBJ2-1,TGTGCCACCAGTGACCCCTCGGGGAACAATGAGCAGTTCTTC,CATSDPSGNNEQFF
-,-,TRBV2,TRBJ1-2,TGTGCCAGCAGTCAGGGGACCTATGGCTACACCTTC,CASSQGTYGYTF
-,-,TRBV12-3/TRBV12-4,TRBJ2-7,TGTGCCAGCAGTTCCGGCAGAGGGTACGAGCAGTACTTC,CASSSGRGYEQYF
TRBD1,-,TRBV7-2,TRBJ2-5,TGTGCCAGCAGCTTAATTCCCGGGACAGGGGAAAAGGCAGGGACCCAGTACTTC,CASSLIPGTGEKAGTQYF
-,-,TRBV20-1,TRBJ1-1,TGCAGTGCTAGAGCTCACACTGAAGCTTTCTTT,CSARAHTEAFF
-,-,TRBV13,TRBJ2-5,TGTGCCAGCAGCTTGGGGGGTACCCGGGAGACCCAGTACTTC,CASSLGGTRETQYF
-,once,TRBV12-3/TRBV12-4,TRBJ1-6,TGTGCCAGCAGTTTATCTTTTAAATCACCCCTCCACTTT,CASSLSFKSPLHF
-,-,TRBV6-1,TRBJ1-6,TGTGCCAGCAGTGAAGAGGCGGGGGGGCCGTCCCATTCACCCCTCCACTTT,CASSEEAGGPSHSPLHF
-,-,TRBV18,TRBJ2-1,TGTGCCAGCTCAATCAGGGGTGGGAATGAGCAGTTCTTC,CASSIRGGNEQFF
-,-,TRBV7-3,TRBJ2-6,TGTGCCAGCAGCCCGAACCACAGGAGCTCTGGGGCCAACGTCCTGACTTTC,CASSPNHRSSGANVLTF
TRBD2,-,TRBV15,TRBJ2-2,TGTGCCACCAGCAGAGATCTAGCGGGAGTCTACACCGGGGAGCTGTTTTTT,CATSRDLAGVYTGELFF
TRBD1,-,TRBV27,TRBJ1-1,TGTGCCAGCAGCCAGGGGACAGATGAAGCTTTCTTT,CASSQGTDEAFF
TRBD1,-,TRBV27,TRBJ1-2,TGTGCCAGCAGTTTTACAGGGGTCTATGGCTACACCTTC,CASSFTGVYGYTF
-,-,TRBV6-4,TRBJ2-3,TGTGCCAGCAGTGCTACCCAAACCACAGATACGCAGTATTTT,CASSATQTTDTQYF
-,-,TRBV6-5,TRBJ1-1,TGTGCCAGCAGTTACACTGCGTACTCCGGGAAAGGGTACTTT,CASSYTAYSGKGYF
-,-,TRBV28,TRBJ1-5,TGTGCCAGCACCGCACGGGGGGGGGCGCGGGGACAGCCCCAGCATTTT,CASTARGGARGQPQHF
-,-,TRBV5-6,TRBJ2-2,TGTGCCAGCAGCTTCTTCACCGGGGAGCTGTTTTTT,CASSFFTGELFF
TRBD1,-,TRBV6-6,TRBJ2-5,TGTGCCAGCAGTGGACAGGGGCGGGAGACCCAGTACTTC,CASSGQGRETQYF
TRBD2,-,TRBV7-9,TRBJ2-4,TGTGCCAGCAGCCCGGGAAGCGGGAGGTTCAGCATTCAGTACTTC,CASSPGSGRFSIQYF